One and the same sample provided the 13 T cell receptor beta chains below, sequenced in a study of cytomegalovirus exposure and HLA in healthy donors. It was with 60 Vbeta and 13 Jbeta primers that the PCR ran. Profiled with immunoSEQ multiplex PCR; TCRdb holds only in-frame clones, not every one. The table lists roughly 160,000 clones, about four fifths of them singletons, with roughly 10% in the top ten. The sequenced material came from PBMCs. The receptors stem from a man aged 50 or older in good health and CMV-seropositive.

The CDR3 nucleotides are TGTGCCAGCAGCCAAGGATCCGACAGGGACACTGAAGCTTTCTTT. This gives the protein CASSQGSDRDTEAFF. The V gene is TRBV14, the J gene TRBJ1-1; 7 bases fit TRBD1. The CDR3 is 15 residues long. From germline, CDR1 is SGHDN and CDR2 FVKESK. Trimming took 1 base from V and 3 from J; bases not matched to a gene: 5.

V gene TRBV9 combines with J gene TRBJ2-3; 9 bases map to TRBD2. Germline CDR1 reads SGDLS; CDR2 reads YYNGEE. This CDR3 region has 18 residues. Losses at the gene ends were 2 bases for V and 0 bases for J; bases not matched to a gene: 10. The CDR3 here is CASSVSAGGFTSTDTQYF. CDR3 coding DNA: TGTGCCAGCAGCGTCTCAGCGGGGGGTTTCACTAGCACAGATACGCAGTATTTT.

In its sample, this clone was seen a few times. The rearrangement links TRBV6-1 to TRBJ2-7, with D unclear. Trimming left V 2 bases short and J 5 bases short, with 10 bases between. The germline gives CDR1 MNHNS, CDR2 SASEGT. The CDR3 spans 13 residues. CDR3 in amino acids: CASSESRSDEQYF. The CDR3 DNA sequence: TGTGCCAGCAGTGAATCCAGGTCTGACGAGCAGTACTTC.

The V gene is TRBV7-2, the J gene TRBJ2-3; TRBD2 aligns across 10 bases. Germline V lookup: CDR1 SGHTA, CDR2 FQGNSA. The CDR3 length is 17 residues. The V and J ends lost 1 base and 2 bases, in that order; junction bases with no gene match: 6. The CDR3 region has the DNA TGTGCCAGCAGCTTAGACAGCGGGGGGGCTAACACAGATACGCAGTATTTT. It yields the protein CASSLDSGGANTDTQYF.

CDR3 protein: CASSGGNEWGNQPQHF. The CDR3 nucleotides are TGTGCCAGCAGTGGGGGCAACGAATGGGGCAATCAGCCCCAGCATTTT. J is TRBJ1-5 and V is TRBV27, with a possible D match to TRBD1 (6 bases). The CDR3 loop spans 16 amino acids. V lost 5 bases, J lost 2 bases, and 16 bases lay in between. CDR1 is MNHEY, CDR2 SMNVEV, per germline (reference sequence).

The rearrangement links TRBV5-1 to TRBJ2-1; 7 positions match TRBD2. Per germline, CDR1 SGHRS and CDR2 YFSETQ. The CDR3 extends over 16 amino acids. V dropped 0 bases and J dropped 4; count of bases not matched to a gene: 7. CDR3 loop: CASSLDPSGDYNEQFF. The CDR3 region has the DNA TGCGCCAGCAGCTTGGACCCTAGCGGTGATTACAATGAGCAGTTCTTC.

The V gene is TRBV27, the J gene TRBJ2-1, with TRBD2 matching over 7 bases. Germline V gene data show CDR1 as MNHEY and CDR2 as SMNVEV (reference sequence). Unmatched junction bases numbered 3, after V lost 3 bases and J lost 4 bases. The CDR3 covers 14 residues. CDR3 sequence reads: CASSFGGGYNEQFF. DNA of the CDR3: TGTGCCAGCAGTTTTGGCGGGGGATACAATGAGCAGTTCTTC.

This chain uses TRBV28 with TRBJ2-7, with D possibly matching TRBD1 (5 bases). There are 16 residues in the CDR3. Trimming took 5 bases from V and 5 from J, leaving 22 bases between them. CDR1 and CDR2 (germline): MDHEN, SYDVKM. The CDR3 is CASSVTTVPDPDEQYF. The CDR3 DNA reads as TGTGCCAGCAGTGTCACGACAGTTCCGGATCCGGACGAGCAGTACTTC.

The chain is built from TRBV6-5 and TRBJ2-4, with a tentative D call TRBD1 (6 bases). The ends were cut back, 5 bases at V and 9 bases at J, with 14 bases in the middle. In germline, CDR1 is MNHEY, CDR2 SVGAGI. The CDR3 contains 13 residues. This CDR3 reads CASSEQGKGIQYF. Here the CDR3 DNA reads TGTGCCAGCAGTGAACAGGGAAAGGGCATTCAGTACTTC.

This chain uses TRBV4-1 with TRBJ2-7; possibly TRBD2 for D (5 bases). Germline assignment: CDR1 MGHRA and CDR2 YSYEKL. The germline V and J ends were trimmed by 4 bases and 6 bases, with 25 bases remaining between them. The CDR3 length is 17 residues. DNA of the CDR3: TGCGCCAGCAGCCCCCCTACGGCTAGTGCGACTAAGACCGAGCAGTACTTC. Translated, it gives CASSPPTASATKTEQYF.

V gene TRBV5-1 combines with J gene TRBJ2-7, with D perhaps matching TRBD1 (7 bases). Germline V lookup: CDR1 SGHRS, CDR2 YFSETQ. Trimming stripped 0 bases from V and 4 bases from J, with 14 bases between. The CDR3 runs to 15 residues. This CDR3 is CASSLGQGLLYEQYF. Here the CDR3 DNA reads TGCGCCAGCAGCTTGGGACAGGGACTGTTATACGAGCAGTACTTC.

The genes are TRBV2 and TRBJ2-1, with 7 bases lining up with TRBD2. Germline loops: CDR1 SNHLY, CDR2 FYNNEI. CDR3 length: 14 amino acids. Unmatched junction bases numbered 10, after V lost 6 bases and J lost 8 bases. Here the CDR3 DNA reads TGTGCCAGCAGGAGGGGCGGGGGAGGACATGAGCAGTTCTTC. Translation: CASRRGGGGHEQFF.

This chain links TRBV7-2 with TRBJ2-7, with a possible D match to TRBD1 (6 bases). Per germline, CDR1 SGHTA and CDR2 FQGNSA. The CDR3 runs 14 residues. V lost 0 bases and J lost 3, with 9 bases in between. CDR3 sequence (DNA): TGTGCCAGCAGCTTAGCGACAGGCGGCTACGAGCAGTACTTC. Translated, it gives CASSLATGGYEQYF.